These 27 T cell receptor beta chains came from one sample sequenced in a study of cytomegalovirus exposure and HLA in healthy donors. Amplification used 60 Vbeta primers and 13 Jbeta primers. Clones were read by immunoSEQ multiplex PCR, and TCRdb kept only the in-frame ones, dropping some. The sample holds some 150,000 clones, roughly 76% seen once. What was sequenced was PBMCs. These receptors originate from a woman in her thirties in good health and CMV-seronegative.

This chain links TRBV11-2 with TRBJ2-3, with a weak D call TRBD2 (6 bases). This CDR3 contains 15 residues. Trimming removed 3 bases at V and 2 bases at J, with 12 bases between. Germline V CDR1 and CDR2: SGHAT, FQNNGV. The CDR3, as DNA: TGTGCCAGCAGCTTCACCGGGACTTTCACAGATACGCAGTATTTT. Translation: CASSFTGTFTDTQYF.

This sequence joins TRBV7-9 and TRBJ2-7; 7 bases match TRBD2. Per germline, CDR1 SEHNR and CDR2 FQNEAQ (reference sequence). This CDR3 spans 15 amino acids. V was clipped by 5 bases and J by 2 bases; unmatched bases: 9. The CDR3 sequence is CASSTRGVPPYEQYF. The CDR3 bases are TGTGCCAGCAGCACCCGGGGGGTTCCCCCCTACGAGCAGTACTTC.

This rearrangement joins TRBV5-4 to TRBJ2-3, with 10 bases identical to TRBD1. Trimming cost V 6 bases and J 6 bases; bases outside gene matches: 7. CDR1 SGHNT and CDR2 YYREEE come from the germline V gene (reference sequence). The CDR3 sequence is 14 residues long. The CDR3, as DNA: TGTGCCAGCACGACAGGGGGCAAGTTGGATACGCAGTATTTT. Protein sequence: CASTTGGKLDTQYF.

The CDR3 DNA reads TGTGCCAGCAGACCGGGACAGGGGGTATCGGCTAATGAAAAACTGTTTTTT. Amino acid sequence: CASRPGQGVSANEKLFF. The V and J genes are TRBV7-2 and TRBJ1-4; 11 bases fit TRBD1. After removal of 6 bases from V and 3 bases from J, the junction contained 9 bases not matched to a gene. The length of the CDR3 is 17 residues. Germline V lookup: CDR1 SGHTA, CDR2 FQGNSA.

The chain links TRBV5-1 to TRBJ2-7, with D tentatively TRBD1 (6 bases). The CDR3 runs 14 residues. In germline, CDR1 is SGHRS, CDR2 YFSETQ. V gave up 5 bases and J gave up 0 bases, with 12 bases separating them. CDR3 sequence: CASRGGRGSYEQYF. The CDR3 region has the DNA TGCGCCAGCAGAGGGGGACGGGGCTCCTACGAGCAGTACTTC.

The V call is TRBV20-1, the J call TRBJ1-1; no clear D. The germline CDR1 and CDR2 sequences are DFQATT and SNEGSKA (reference sequence). This CDR3 is 11 amino acids long. Trimming shortened V by 1 base and J by 10 bases, and 10 bases separated the two germline ends. The CDR3 reads CSARGGSAAFF. The CDR3, as DNA: TGCAGTGCTAGAGGAGGAAGCGCAGCTTTCTTT.

J is TRBJ2-7 and V is TRBV2, with 10 nucleotides matching TRBD1. The V gene's germline CDR1 is SNHLY and CDR2 FYNNEI. The CDR3 has 14 amino acids. Unmatched junction bases numbered 1, after V lost 2 bases and J lost 3 bases. As DNA, the CDR3 is TGTGCCAGCAGTGAAAGGACAGGGGGCTACGAGCAGTACTTC. Encoded protein: CASSERTGGYEQYF.

This clone was counted only a few times. The V gene is TRBV9, the J gene TRBJ2-2; D perhaps matches TRBD2 (6 bases). Germline V gene data show CDR1 as SGDLS and CDR2 as YYNGEE. CDR3 length: 17 amino acids. V lost 4 bases and J lost 5, with 21 bases in between. The DNA of the CDR3 is TGTGCCAGCAGCTCAGGGACTGCCGAACAAAGGACCGGGGAGCTGTTTTTT. Translation gives CASSSGTAEQRTGELFF.

The gene calls are TRBV28 and TRBJ1-2; 9 nucleotides line up with TRBD1. The germline V gene encodes CDR1 MDHEN and CDR2 SYDVKM. Losses at the gene ends were 5 bases for V and 4 bases for J; bases not matched to a gene: 8. This CDR3 is 15 amino acids long. The CDR3 DNA follows: TGTGCCAGCAGTCTCCGGGACAGGGTAGGCTATGGCTACACCTTC. This encodes CASSLRDRVGYGYTF.

In its sample, this clone was seen once. The chain recombines TRBV7-6 with TRBJ2-7; 7 bases are a match to TRBD2. Looked up from germline, CDR1 is SGHVS and CDR2 is FNYEAQ. CDR3 length: 13 residues. The V segment lost 3 bases and the J segment 2 bases; nucleotides outside the gene matches: 1. CDR3 coding DNA: TGTGCCAGCAGCTTGGGAGGGACCTACGAGCAGTACTTC. Its translation: CASSLGGTYEQYF. The whole variable domain, remainder taken from reference TRBV7-6 and TRBJ2-7, is GAGVSQSPRYKVTKRGQDVALRCDPISGHVSLYWYRQALGQGPEFLTYFNYEAQQDKSGLPNDRFSAERPEGSISTLTIQRTEQRDSAMYRCASSLGGTYEQYFGPGTRLTVT.

The chain links TRBV6-5 to TRBJ2-5; possibly TRBD2 for D (5 bases). V lost 4 bases and J lost 5, with 11 bases in between. The length of the CDR3 is 13 residues. Germline V CDR1 and CDR2: MNHEY, SVGAGI. DNA for the CDR3: TGTGCCAGCAGTTCGGGAATTTGGGAGACCCAGTACTTC. This encodes CASSSGIWETQYF.

This clone was counted only a few times. The chain has TRBV5-1 and TRBJ1-4; tentative D call: TRBD1 (6 bases). Germline values: CDR1 SGHRS, CDR2 YFSETQ. This CDR3 spans 13 amino acids. V lost 3 bases, J lost 7 bases, and 10 bases lay in between. CDR3 coding DNA: TGCGCCAGCAGCTCAGGGGCGGGTGAAAAACTGTTTTTT. Amino acids: CASSSGAGEKLFF. The full variable domain, with the rest looked up from reference TRBV5-1 and TRBJ1-4, is KAGVTQTPRYLIKTRGQQVTLSCSPISGHRSVSWYQQTPGQGLQFLFEYFSETQRNKGNFPGRFSGRQFSNSRSEMNVSTLELGDSALYLCASSSGAGEKLFFGSGTQLSVL.

The V and J genes are TRBV6-4 and TRBJ2-1, with D perhaps matching TRBD2 (6 bases). The CDR3 extends over 16 amino acids. Germline loops: CDR1 MRHNA, CDR2 SNTAGT. The ends were cut back, 0 bases at V and 6 bases at J, with 15 bases in the middle. The CDR3 bases are TGTGCCAGCAGTGACTCTCGACCGTCGGGGGTCAATGAGCAGTTCTTC. As protein: CASSDSRPSGVNEQFF.

This clone was picked up one time. The chain is built from TRBV28 and TRBJ2-7, with no clear D. CDR3 length: 12 amino acids. The germline V gene encodes CDR1 MDHEN and CDR2 SYDVKM. V was cut by 1 base and J by 4 bases, with 5 bases left in between. CDR3: CASSLSGYEQYF. CDR3 bases: TGTGCCAGCAGTTTATCCGGGTACGAGCAGTACTTC.

The rearrangement links TRBV19 to TRBJ2-1; TRBD2 might be the D (7 bases). Looked up from germline, CDR1 is LNHDA and CDR2 is SQIVND (reference sequence). The CDR3 totals 15 residues. The V end lost 1 base, the J end lost 9 bases, and 16 bases lay between the germline ends. CDR3: CASSIGRGGRSEQFF. CDR3 nucleotides: TGTGCCAGTAGTATAGGGAGGGGGGGGCGAAGTGAGCAGTTCTTC.

V and J are TRBV10-3 and TRBJ1-6, with 8 bases that match TRBD1. The CDR3 sequence is 14 residues long. Trimming cost V 4 bases and J 5 bases; bases outside gene matches: 1. Germline V gene sequence: CDR1 ENHRY, CDR2 SYGVKD. The CDR3 protein is CAISVGQDNSPLHF. Here the CDR3 DNA reads TGTGCCATCAGTGTGGGACAGGATAATTCACCCCTCCACTTT.

The genes are TRBV13 and TRBJ1-1; TRBD1 agrees at 8 bases. The CDR3 runs 16 residues. After removal of 4 bases from V and 0 bases from J, the junction contained 7 bases not matched to a gene. Germline loops: CDR1 PRHDT, CDR2 FYEKMQ (reference sequence). CDR3: CASSSGQGRVNTEAFF. CDR3 sequence (DNA): TGTGCCAGCAGCTCTGGACAGGGTCGGGTGAACACTGAAGCTTTCTTT.

The V call is TRBV19, the J call TRBJ1-5, with D perhaps matching TRBD1 (6 bases). Trimming took 3 bases from V and 7 from J, leaving 16 bases between them. Per germline, CDR1 LNHDA and CDR2 SQIVND (reference sequence). The CDR3 spans 15 residues. CDR3 sequence: CASSISGDSLQPQHF. Written as DNA, the CDR3 is TGTGCCAGTAGTATCTCAGGGGATAGTTTACAGCCCCAGCATTTT.

The chain is built from TRBV7-6 and TRBJ1-5; D call uncertain. Germline V gene lookup returns CDR1 SGHVS and CDR2 FNYEAQ. The CDR3 contains 13 residues. Trimming removed 1 base at V and 5 bases at J, with 6 bases between. For the CDR3, the DNA is TGTGCCAGCAGCTTAGGTGGGCATCAGCCCCAGCATTTT. It specifies CASSLGGHQPQHF.

The chain joins TRBV27 to TRBJ1-1, with 9 bases identical to TRBD1. This CDR3 spans 15 amino acids. The germline V gene encodes CDR1 MNHEY and CDR2 SMNVEV (reference sequence). V shed 9 bases, J shed 11 bases, and the junction held 19 bases outside the gene matches. The CDR3 nucleotides read TGTGCCAGTTCAAACCCGACAGGGGGATCCTTAAAGGCTTTCTTT. Encoded protein: CASSNPTGGSLKAFF.

The chain recombines TRBV6-5 with TRBJ2-1, with 11 bases lining up with TRBD1. V lost 2 bases, J lost 6 bases, and 3 bases stayed unmatched. Germline V gene lookup returns CDR1 MNHEY and CDR2 SVGAGI. The CDR3 consists of 15 residues. The CDR3 DNA sequence: TGTGCCAGCAGTTACGGGACAGGGGGTTTCAATGAGCAGTTCTTC. Protein sequence: CASSYGTGGFNEQFF.

The V gene is TRBV2, the J gene TRBJ2-7; 8 bases map to TRBD1. The germline V gene has CDR1 SNHLY and CDR2 FYNNEI. Trimming cost V 6 bases and J 2 bases; bases outside gene matches: 9. The CDR3 totals 15 residues. The CDR3 DNA sequence: TGTGCCAGCAGAACGGACAGGGCTGACACCTACGAGCAGTACTTC. As protein: CASRTDRADTYEQYF.

This chain connects TRBV6-5 to TRBJ1-1, with D unclear. The CDR3 is 14 residues long. Deletions cut 5 bases from V and 1 base from J, with 11 bases between. Germline V gene lookup returns CDR1 MNHEY and CDR2 SVGAGI. The CDR3 DNA sequence: TGTGCCAGCAGTCGCGGAGTGGCGAACACTGAAGCTTTCTTT. It yields the protein CASSRGVANTEAFF.

With regard to this clone: Other DNA variants within this sample encode the same CDR3. The CDR3 DNA is TGCGCCAGCAGCTTGGGGCAGGGGTACAATGAGCAGTTCTTC. It translates to CASSLGQGYNEQFF. This chain joins TRBV5-1 and TRBJ2-1, with D maybe TRBD1 (6 bases). This CDR3 has 14 residues. Trimming left V 0 bases short and J 4 bases short, with 8 bases between. CDR1 is SGHRS and CDR2 is YFSETQ in the germline V gene.

The rearrangement uses TRBV19 and TRBJ2-1; D possibly corresponds to TRBD2 (6 bases). Germline V gene lookup returns CDR1 LNHDA and CDR2 SQIVND (reference sequence). Trimming removed 3 bases from V and 9 bases from J, with 12 bases in between. CDR3 length: 13 amino acids. The DNA of the CDR3 is TGTGCCAGTAGTATTGAGCGGGCCCTTGAGCAGTTCTTC. This codes for CASSIERALEQFF.

This chain connects TRBV27 to TRBJ1-3; 11 bases are shared with TRBD1. This CDR3 contains 12 residues. The V gene end was trimmed by 8 bases and the J gene end by 8 bases; junction bases not matched to a gene: 2. Germline V gene sequence: CDR1 MNHEY, CDR2 SMNVEV (reference sequence). In DNA, the CDR3 is TGTGCCAGCTGGGACAGGGGGGACACCATATATTTT. Its protein is CASWDRGDTIYF.

This clone was found once. V gene TRBV6-5 combines with J gene TRBJ2-7; TRBD2 aligns across 10 bases. Trimming took 0 bases from V and 2 from J; bases not matched to a gene: 4. The CDR3 is 16 residues long. CDR1 is MNHEY, CDR2 SVGAGI, per germline. The DNA of the CDR3 is TGTGCCAGCAGTTACTCTTTAGCGGGAGGCCCCTACGAGCAGTACTTC. Protein: CASSYSLAGGPYEQYF.